The 26 T cell receptor beta chains given below trace back to one sample, sequenced in a study of shared clonotypes between healthy human individuals. Using immunoSEQ multiplex PCR, the repertoire was profiled, and TCRdb retains in-frame clones only, with some absent. Among about 480,000 clones, about four fifths were seen once, and the ten largest hold roughly 13%. Sequencing was carried out using PBMCs. These receptors came from a woman aged 40 to 55 in good health. Some clones in this sample may be carry-over from other donors' samples.

The gene calls are TRBV6-5 and TRBJ1-1, with no clear D. Trimming cost V 5 bases and J 6 bases, with 7 bases left between them. The CDR3 extends over 11 amino acids. The germline CDR1 and CDR2 sequences are MNHEY and SVGAGI. CDR3 protein: CASSDGAEAFF. The CDR3 nucleotides are TGTGCCAGCAGTGATGGGGCTGAAGCTTTCTTT.

V is TRBV9 and J is TRBJ1-6; D is unclear. V was clipped by 4 bases and J by 2 bases, with 10 bases between them. This CDR3 is built from 15 residues. In germline, CDR1 is SGDLS, CDR2 YYNGEE. The DNA for the CDR3 is TGTGCCAGCAGCAAAGACGGGACCTATAATTCACCCCTCCACTTT. Amino acids: CASSKDGTYNSPLHF.

The gene calls are TRBV7-9 and TRBJ1-1; D is ambiguous. The CDR3 extends over 17 amino acids. V was clipped by 5 bases and J by 4 bases, with 23 bases between them. CDR1 is SEHNR, CDR2 FQNEAQ, per germline (reference sequence). Here the CDR3 DNA reads TGTGCCAGCAGCCCCGCCGTAGGTGGAGGGATGAGCACTGAAGCTTTCTTT. Protein: CASSPAVGGGMSTEAFF.

This clone has a single count. The rearrangement joins TRBV7-8 to TRBJ2-5; D call uncertain. Germline V lookup: CDR1 SGHVS, CDR2 FQNEAQ. Deletions cut 3 bases from V and 5 bases from J, with 13 bases between. This CDR3 has 14 residues. In DNA form, the CDR3 reads TGTGCCAGCAGCTTTAGGGCAGGTCGGGAGACCCAGTACTTC. This sequence encodes CASSFRAGRETQYF. Complete variable domain (other parts from reference TRBV7-8 and TRBJ2-5): GAGVSQSPRYKVAKRGQDVALRCDPISGHVSLFWYQQALGQGPEFLTYFQNEAQLDKSGLPSDRFFAERPEGSVSTLKIQRTQQEDSAVYLCASSFRAGRETQYFGPGTRLLVL.

J is TRBJ1-6 and V is TRBV27; D is unclear. V dropped 5 bases and J dropped 3 bases, with 11 bases sitting between them. The CDR3 sequence is 15 residues long. Germline lookup yields CDR1 MNHEY and CDR2 SMNVEV (reference sequence). As DNA, the CDR3 is TGTGCCAGCAGTACCCGACAACGCTATAATTCACCCCTCCACTTT. Translating gives CASSTRQRYNSPLHF.

This sequence joins TRBV27 and TRBJ1-6; no definite D call. There are 14 residues in the CDR3. Trimming removed 4 bases at V and 2 bases at J, with 6 bases between. The germline V gene encodes CDR1 MNHEY and CDR2 SMNVEV (reference sequence). The CDR3 is CASSSPAYNSPLHF. The CDR3, as DNA: TGTGCCAGCAGTTCTCCCGCCTATAATTCACCCCTCCACTTT.

The V gene is TRBV5-5, the J gene TRBJ2-7; 9 nucleotides agree with TRBD2. In germline, CDR1 is SGHKS, CDR2 YYEKEE (reference sequence). The J segment lost 5 bases and the V segment lost 2 bases, leaving 5 bases of the junction unmatched. The CDR3 length is 14 residues. CDR3 protein: CASSLGGLANEQYF. The CDR3 DNA follows: TGTGCCAGCAGCTTAGGGGGACTAGCCAACGAGCAGTACTTC.

V usage is TRBV7-2 and J usage is TRBJ1-5, with 7 bases matching TRBD1. The CDR3 is 15 residues long. V shed 3 bases, J shed 3 bases, and the junction held 5 bases outside the gene matches. The germline CDR1 and CDR2 sequences are SGHTA and FQGNSA. CDR3 residues: CASSLTGLNNQPQHF. In DNA form, the CDR3 reads TGTGCCAGCAGCTTGACAGGGTTGAACAATCAGCCCCAGCATTTT.

CDR3 in DNA: TGTGCCAGCAGCCAAGGAGCGGGAGGGTACATTCAGTACTTC. As protein: CASSQGAGGYIQYF. The V and J genes are TRBV4-2 and TRBJ2-4; 10 bases fit TRBD2. This CDR3 has 14 amino acids. V dropped 1 base and J dropped 8; count of bases not matched to a gene: 2. In germline, CDR1 is LGHNA, CDR2 YNFKEQ.

V is TRBV5-6 and J is TRBJ2-7, with D possibly being TRBD2 (5 bases). CDR1 and CDR2 (germline): SGHDT, YYEEEE. Trimming took off 0 bases at V and 0 bases at J, with 13 bases between the two ends. The CDR3 is 16 residues long. CDR3 in amino acids: CASSLGGWGSSYEQYF. The CDR3 nucleotides read TGTGCCAGCAGCTTGGGAGGGTGGGGTAGCTCCTACGAGCAGTACTTC.

V usage is TRBV29-1 and J usage is TRBJ2-1; 10 bases fit TRBD2. The germline V gene has CDR1 SQVTM and CDR2 ANQGSEA. The V segment lost 5 bases and the J segment 7 bases; nucleotides outside the gene matches: 8. The CDR3 spans 14 residues. In DNA, the CDR3 is TGCAGCGTTTCACTAGCGGGACACGTTAATGAGCAGTTCTTC. Its translation: CSVSLAGHVNEQFF.

The chain employs TRBV11-2 and TRBJ2-6, with no clear D. From germline, CDR1 is SGHAT and CDR2 FQNNGV. The CDR3 spans 12 residues. Trimming left V 8 bases short and J 4 bases short, with 6 bases between. CDR3 coding DNA: TGTGCCAGCGCTTTCGGGGCCAACGTCCTGACTTTC. This sequence encodes CASAFGANVLTF.

The chain joins TRBV10-2 to TRBJ2-1; maybe TRBD1 (5 bases). The CDR3 runs to 12 residues. The germline V gene has CDR1 WSHSY and CDR2 SAAADI. V lost 8 bases and J lost 7, with 12 bases in between. Here the CDR3 DNA reads TGCGCCAGCGGGGCGTCAAGGAATGAGCAGTTCTTC. Its translation is CASGASRNEQFF.

This rearrangement joins TRBV11-2 to TRBJ2-5; weak D call: TRBD2 (6 bases). Germline loops: CDR1 SGHAT, CDR2 FQNNGV. V was trimmed by 2 bases and J by 4 bases, leaving 14 bases between them. The CDR3 is 15 amino acids. This CDR3 is CASSLTRDWPETQYF. The CDR3 nucleotides read TGTGCCAGCAGCTTAACCCGGGACTGGCCAGAGACCCAGTACTTC.

The chain links TRBV2 to TRBJ2-2; D is uncertain. The CDR3 consists of 14 residues. The V and J ends lost 2 bases and 8 bases respectively, with 12 bases between them. CDR1 SNHLY and CDR2 FYNNEI come from the germline V gene. This CDR3 reads CASSERPFSGELFF. The CDR3 DNA reads TGTGCCAGCAGTGAACGTCCGTTCAGTGGGGAGCTGTTTTTT. The whole variable domain, remainder taken from reference TRBV2 and TRBJ2-2, is EPEVTQTPSHQVTQMGQEVILRCVPISNHLYFYWYRQILGQKVEFLVSFYNNEISEKSEIFDDQFSVERPDGSNFTLKIRSTKLEDSAMYFCASSERPFSGELFFGEGSRLTVL.

The V gene is TRBV28, the J gene TRBJ1-1, with D unresolved. CDR1 MDHEN and CDR2 SYDVKM come from the germline V gene. Between the trimmed V and J ends, which lost 5 bases and 2 bases, there was a span of 12 bases. The CDR3 has 14 residues. CDR3 nucleotide sequence: TGTGCCAGCAGTCTCCCATCTGCTAACACTGAAGCTTTCTTT. It yields the protein CASSLPSANTEAFF. The full variable domain, completed using reference TRBV28 and TRBJ1-1, is DVKVTQSSRYLVKRTGEKVFLECVQDMDHENMFWYRQDPGLGLRLIYFSYDVKMKEKGDIPEGYSVSREKKERFSLILESASTNQTSMYLCASSLPSANTEAFFGQGTRLTVV.

This CDR3 is CARSLGLAPNEQFF. The CDR3, as DNA: TGTGCCCGAAGCCTGGGACTAGCGCCCAATGAGCAGTTCTTC. The chain has TRBV30 and TRBJ2-1, with 10 bases matching TRBD2. Unmatched junction bases numbered 10, after V lost 8 bases and J lost 6 bases. The germline CDR1 and CDR2 sequences are GTSNPN and SVGIG (reference sequence). This CDR3 is built from 14 residues.

The rearrangement links TRBV30 to TRBJ2-7; D is unclear. Germline CDR1 GTSNPN, CDR2 SVGIG (reference sequence). The CDR3 consists of 14 residues. Trimming shortened V by 0 bases and J by 7 bases, and 16 bases separated the two germline ends. In nucleotides, the CDR3 is TGTGCCTGGAGTGTTGGGCAGAACCTCGTGGAGCAGTACTTC. Encoded protein: CAWSVGQNLVEQYF.

The rearrangement links TRBV9 to TRBJ2-5; TRBD1 matches at 7 bases. The J call may be mistaken, given a closer DNA end match to TRBJ2-7. This CDR3 region has 14 residues. Germline V gives CDR1 SGDLS, CDR2 YYNGEE. CDR3 sequence reads: CASSQDRASYEQYF. CDR3 in DNA: TGTGCCAGCAGCCAAGACAGGGCATCCTACGAGCAGTACTTC.

The CDR3 region is CASSHTGLGTYEQYF. DNA for the CDR3: TGTGCCAGCAGTCATACGGGACTAGGGACCTACGAGCAGTACTTC. This chain connects TRBV28 to TRBJ2-7; 8 nucleotides line up with TRBD2. In germline, CDR1 is MDHEN, CDR2 SYDVKM. V shed 5 bases, J shed 2 bases, and the junction held 8 bases outside the gene matches. This CDR3 comprises 15 residues.

This chain links TRBV6-4 with TRBJ2-1; no definite D call. V was clipped by 3 bases and J by 10 bases, with 19 bases between them. Looked up from germline, CDR1 is MRHNA and CDR2 is SNTAGT. CDR3 size: 15 residues. CDR3 residues: CASSEGLSGSQEQFF. CDR3 nucleotide sequence: TGTGCCAGCAGTGAAGGCCTCTCTGGGTCGCAGGAGCAGTTCTTC.

A remark on this clone: Other DNA sequences of this sample code for an identical CDR3. The rearrangement joins TRBV20-1 to TRBJ2-1; D unclear. The CDR3 runs 11 residues. V was shortened by 1 base and J by 4 bases, with 2 bases between the two germline ends. Germline-derived CDR1 and CDR2 are DFQATT and SNEGSKA (reference sequence). The CDR3 sequence is CSARVYNEQFF. In DNA form, the CDR3 reads TGCAGTGCTAGAGTATACAATGAGCAGTTCTTC.

The chain recombines TRBV11-2 with TRBJ2-2; D gene unclear. V was trimmed by 4 bases and J by 7 bases, leaving 22 bases between them. CDR1 and CDR2 from the germline V gene are SGHAT and FQNNGV. This CDR3 spans 17 amino acids. CDR3 nucleotides: TGTGCCAGCAGCTCTACCCCGACGGGTCCGTCGCGCGGGGAGCTGTTTTTT. It translates to CASSSTPTGPSRGELFF.

V is TRBV5-1 and J is TRBJ2-1; 11 nucleotides line up with TRBD2. The CDR3 totals 16 residues. The V segment lost 4 bases and the J segment 9 bases; nucleotides outside the gene matches: 12. Germline V gene lookup returns CDR1 SGHRS and CDR2 YFSETQ. CDR3 nucleotides: TGCGCCAGCAGCCCCTCCGGACTAGCGGGTAAGGGTGAGCAGTTCTTC. This codes for CASSPSGLAGKGEQFF.

This chain joins TRBV27 and TRBJ2-1; D gene uncertain. There are 13 residues in the CDR3. Trimming removed 6 bases at V and 6 bases at J, with 12 bases between. Germline values: CDR1 MNHEY, CDR2 SMNVEV (reference sequence). CDR3 DNA sequence: TGTGCCAGCAGCACTACAAAAGGCAATGAGCAGTTCTTC. Its protein is CASSTTKGNEQFF.

As to this clone: It may be a read error: a sequence one base away is much more abundant. This chain connects TRBV7-3 to TRBJ2-2; possible D gene TRBD2, 5 bases. Deletions cut 2 bases from V and 5 bases from J, with 6 bases between. The CDR3 is made up of 13 amino acids. Per the germline V gene, CDR1 is SGHTA and CDR2 is FQGTGA. The CDR3 nucleotides are TGTGCCAGCAGCTTAGAGGGTACCGGGGAGCTGTTTTTT. As protein: CASSLEGTGELFF.